This T cell receptor beta chain comes out of a study of identical twins. Study-level findings and limits: With monozygotic twins, out-of-frame TCR alpha sharing exceeded what models estimated.

Trimming left V 8 bases short and J 1 base short, with 16 bases between. The CDR3 consists of 14 residues. Germline loops: CDR1 DFQATT, CDR2 SNEGSKA (reference sequence). This clonotype was seen more than once but under ten times. Its antigen remains unknown. MiXCR was run by TCRdb on the 5' RACE reads, yielding one entry per CDR3 protein. This repertoire shows 350,000 to 600,000 distinct CDR3 sequences, 11% to 15% found once; its top ten account for more than 0.5%. This same sample was also part of a study on yellow fever vaccine responses in identical twins.

The receptor was isolated from a woman between 18 and 29 years old in good health. The specimen was CD4+ T cells sorted from blood. The chain is built from TRBV20-1 and TRBJ2-3; D is possibly TRBD2 (6 bases). CDR3 nucleotide sequence: TGCAGTCCCTCCGGGGGAAGGGGCACAGATACGCAGTATTTT. As protein: CSPSGGRGTDTQYF.